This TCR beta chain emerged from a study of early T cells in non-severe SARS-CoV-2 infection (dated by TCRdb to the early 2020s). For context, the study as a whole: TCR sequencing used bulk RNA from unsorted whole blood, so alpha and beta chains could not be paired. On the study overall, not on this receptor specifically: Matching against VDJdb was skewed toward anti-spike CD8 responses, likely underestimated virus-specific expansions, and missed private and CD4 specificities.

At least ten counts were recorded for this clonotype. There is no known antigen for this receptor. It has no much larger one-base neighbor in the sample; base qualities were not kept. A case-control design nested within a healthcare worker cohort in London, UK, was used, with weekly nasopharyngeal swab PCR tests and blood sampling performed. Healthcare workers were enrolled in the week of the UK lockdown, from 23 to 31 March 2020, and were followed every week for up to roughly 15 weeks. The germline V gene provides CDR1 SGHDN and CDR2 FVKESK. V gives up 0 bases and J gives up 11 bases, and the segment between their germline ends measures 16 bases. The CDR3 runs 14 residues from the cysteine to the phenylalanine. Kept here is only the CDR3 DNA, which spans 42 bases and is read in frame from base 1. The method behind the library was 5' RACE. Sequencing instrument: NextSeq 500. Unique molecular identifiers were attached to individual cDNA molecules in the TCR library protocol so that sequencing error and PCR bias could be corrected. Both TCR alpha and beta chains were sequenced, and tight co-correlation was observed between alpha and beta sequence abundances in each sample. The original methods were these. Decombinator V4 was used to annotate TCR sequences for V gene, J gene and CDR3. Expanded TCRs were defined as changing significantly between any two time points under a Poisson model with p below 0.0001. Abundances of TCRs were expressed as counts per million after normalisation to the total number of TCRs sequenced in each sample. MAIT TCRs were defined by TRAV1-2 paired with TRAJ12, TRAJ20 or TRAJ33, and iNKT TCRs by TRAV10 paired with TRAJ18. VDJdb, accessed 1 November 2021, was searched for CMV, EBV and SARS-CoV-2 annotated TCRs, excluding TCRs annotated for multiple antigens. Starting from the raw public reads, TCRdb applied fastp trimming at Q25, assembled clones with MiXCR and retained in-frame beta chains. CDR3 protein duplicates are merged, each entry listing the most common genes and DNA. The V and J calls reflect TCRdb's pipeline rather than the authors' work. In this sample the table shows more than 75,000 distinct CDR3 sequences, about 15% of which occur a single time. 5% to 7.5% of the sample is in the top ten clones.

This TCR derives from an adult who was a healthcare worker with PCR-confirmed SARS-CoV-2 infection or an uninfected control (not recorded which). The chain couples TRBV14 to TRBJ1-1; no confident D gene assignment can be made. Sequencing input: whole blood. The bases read TGTGCCAGCAGCCAAGATACCACAGCGAGAAGGGCTTTCTTT. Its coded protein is CASSQDTTARRAFF.